Listed here are 25 T cell receptor beta chains from one sample, sequenced in a study of blood T cell repertoires in COVID-19. Assay: immunoSEQ multiplex PCR; the TCRdb copy retains only in-frame clones and omits some. Of about 470,000 clones in the sample, 87% are singletons; the top ten hold under 0.85%. The sample taken for sequencing was PBMCs or T cells enriched from blood (not recorded which). The receptors were sampled from a woman under 30 who had recovered from COVID-19.

This clone showed up just a few times. The chain employs TRBV5-1 and TRBJ1-2; 7 bases fit TRBD1. Unmatched junction bases numbered 6, after V lost 3 bases and J lost 7 bases. This CDR3 comprises 13 residues. Germline CDR1 reads SGHRS; CDR2 reads YFSETQ. CDR3 bases: TGCGCCAGCAGCTCCACAGGGGACGGTGGCTACACCTTC. Amino acid sequence: CASSSTGDGGYTF.

The chain combines TRBV9 with TRBJ2-1; weak D call: TRBD2 (6 bases). The CDR3 spans 13 residues. Trimming stripped 0 bases from V and 10 bases from J, with 11 bases between. The germline gives CDR1 SGDLS, CDR2 YYNGEE. The CDR3 DNA reads TGTGCCAGCAGCGTAGATGGGAGGAGCGAGCAGTTCTTC. Translation: CASSVDGRSEQFF.

The chain employs TRBV5-1 and TRBJ2-5; D may be TRBD2 (5 bases). This CDR3 contains 14 residues. Trimming removed 4 bases at V and 5 bases at J, with 15 bases between. Germline assignment: CDR1 SGHRS and CDR2 YFSETQ. The CDR3 sequence is CASSPDSLGETQYF. The CDR3 bases are TGCGCCAGCAGCCCGGACTCCCTCGGGGAGACCCAGTACTTC.

This rearrangement joins TRBV10-3 to TRBJ1-5; TRBD1 might be the D (6 bases). Trimming cost V 8 bases and J 2 bases, with 13 bases left between them. This CDR3 spans 14 amino acids. Germline-derived CDR1 and CDR2 are ENHRY and SYGVKD. CDR3 coding DNA: TGTGCCATCTCTAGTGCAGGGGGCAATCAGCCCCAGCATTTT. Translating it yields CAISSAGGNQPQHF.

This rearrangement joins TRBV7-6 to TRBJ2-1; maybe TRBD1 (5 bases). V was clipped by 5 bases and J by 7 bases, with 15 bases between them. Germline values: CDR1 SGHVS, CDR2 FNYEAQ. The CDR3 consists of 14 residues. The CDR3, as DNA: TGTGCCAGCAGCCCAATTAGGACAACAAATGAGCAGTTCTTC. Protein: CASSPIRTTNEQFF.

CDR3 coding DNA: TGTGCCAGTATGGGTGAGGGCCAGCCCCAGCATTTT. It is translated as CASMGEGQPQHF. The V call is TRBV19, the J call TRBJ1-5; D gene uncertain. CDR1 LNHDA and CDR2 SQIVND come from the germline V gene (reference sequence). This CDR3 has 12 amino acids. Trimming cost V 7 bases and J 7 bases, with 11 bases left between them.

The chain combines TRBV28 with TRBJ1-4; D possibly corresponds to TRBD1 (6 bases). The CDR3 sequence is 14 residues long. Germline values: CDR1 MDHEN, CDR2 SYDVKM. Trimming pared 5 bases from V and 1 base from J, leaving 8 bases between. CDR3 coding DNA: TGTGCCAGCAGTCGGACAGAAACTAATGAAAAACTGTTTTTT. It translates to CASSRTETNEKLFF.

This chain connects TRBV4-2 to TRBJ2-3; 10 bases align to TRBD2. Germline assignment: CDR1 LGHNA and CDR2 YNFKEQ. This CDR3 has 18 residues. The junction had 8 bases not matched to a gene; V was cut back by 0 bases and J by 2 bases. The DNA of the CDR3 is TGTGCCAGCAGCCAAGATTTGAGCGGGGGGGCCCTCACAGATACGCAGTATTTT. It translates to CASSQDLSGGALTDTQYF.

A few counts support this clone. The chain is built from TRBV4-1 and TRBJ1-2; possibly TRBD1 for D (6 bases). This CDR3 has 17 amino acids. Trimming left V 2 bases short and J 2 bases short, with 18 bases between. CDR1 and CDR2 from the germline V gene are MGHRA and YSYEKL. CDR3 sequence reads: CASSQSFKGTQNYGYTF. CDR3 bases: TGCGCCAGCAGCCAATCCTTTAAGGGGACACAGAACTATGGCTACACCTTC.

V usage is TRBV5-1 and J usage is TRBJ2-7; 10 positions agree with TRBD1. The V and J ends lost 3 bases and 3 bases, in that order; junction bases with no gene match: 6. Per the germline V gene, CDR1 is SGHRS and CDR2 is YFSETQ. This CDR3 is 15 amino acids long. The CDR3 nucleotides read TGCGCCAGCAGCTCACCGGGGACAGGGGACTACGAGCAGTACTTC. This codes for CASSSPGTGDYEQYF. Variable domain in full (rest from reference TRBV5-1 and TRBJ2-7): KAGVTQTPRYLIKTRGQQVTLSCSPISGHRSVSWYQQTPGQGLQFLFEYFSETQRNKGNFPGRFSGRQFSNSRSEMNVSTLELGDSALYLCASSSPGTGDYEQYFGPGTRLTVT.

The V gene is TRBV5-5, the J gene TRBJ1-6; 8 nucleotides agree with TRBD1. Trimming at V came to 4 bases and at J to 0 bases, leaving 9 bases not matched to a gene. From germline, CDR1 is SGHKS and CDR2 YYEKEE (reference sequence). This CDR3 is 18 amino acids long. DNA for the CDR3: TGTGCCAGCAGCCCAGGACAGGGCCTAAGCTCCTATAATTCACCCCTCCACTTT. Encoded protein: CASSPGQGLSSYNSPLHF. The full variable domain, in which reference TRBV5-5 and TRBJ1-6 provide the parts outside the CDR3, is DAGVTQSPTHLIKTRGQQVTLRCSPISGHKSVSWYQQVLGQGPQFIFQYYEKEERGRGNFPDRFSARQFPNYSSELNVNALLLGDSALYLCASSPGQGLSSYNSPLHFGNGTRLTVT.

The chain carries TRBV5-1 and TRBJ1-4; D call uncertain. CDR3 size: 17 residues. From germline, CDR1 is SGHRS and CDR2 YFSETQ. Trimming took off 1 base at V and 0 bases at J, with 13 bases between the two ends. The CDR3 nucleotides read TGCGCCAGCAGCTTGAACCCGCTCACTGCAACTAATGAAAAACTGTTTTTT. Encoded protein: CASSLNPLTATNEKLFF. Full variable domain (missing parts from reference TRBV5-1 and TRBJ1-4): KAGVTQTPRYLIKTRGQQVTLSCSPISGHRSVSWYQQTPGQGLQFLFEYFSETQRNKGNFPGRFSGRQFSNSRSEMNVSTLELGDSALYLCASSLNPLTATNEKLFFGSGTQLSVL.

This rearrangement joins TRBV2 to TRBJ1-2; D gene uncertain. The germline V gene encodes CDR1 SNHLY and CDR2 FYNNEI. The CDR3 contains 11 residues. Trimming stripped 3 bases from V and 7 bases from J, with 6 bases between. The DNA of the CDR3 is TGTGCCAGCAGTGAGGAGTCTGGCTACACCTTC. The encoded protein is CASSEESGYTF.

The CDR3 region is CASSWRPSYEQYF. The CDR3, as DNA: TGTGCCAGCAGTTGGAGGCCTTCCTACGAGCAGTACTTC. The chain uses TRBV12-3 or TRBV12-4 and TRBJ2-7, with D possibly matching TRBD2 (5 bases). The CDR3 runs 13 residues. V was shortened by 4 bases and J by 1 base, with 8 bases between the two germline ends.

The V and J genes are TRBV6-5 and TRBJ1-6, with TRBD1 matching over 8 bases. Germline-derived CDR1 and CDR2 are MNHEY and SVGAGI. After removal of 7 bases from V and 8 bases from J, the junction contained 4 bases not matched to a gene. The CDR3 has 13 amino acids. CDR3 region: CASTGQGHSPLHF. Here the CDR3 DNA reads TGTGCCAGCACCGGACAGGGACATTCACCCCTCCACTTT.

The chain carries TRBV6-5 and TRBJ2-5; 7 bases fit TRBD2. This CDR3 comprises 15 residues. Unmatched junction bases numbered 5, after V lost 0 bases and J lost 4 bases. Germline V gene sequence: CDR1 MNHEY, CDR2 SVGAGI. CDR3 protein: CASSYSSGARETQYF. The CDR3 nucleotides are TGTGCCAGCAGTTACTCAAGCGGGGCCCGAGAGACCCAGTACTTC.

The chain has TRBV25-1 and TRBJ1-6; 7 bases agree with TRBD1. The CDR3 has 13 amino acids. In germline, CDR1 is MGHDK, CDR2 SYGVNS. With 8 bases clipped from V and 10 bases from J, the junction kept 8 bases outside the gene matches. CDR3 protein: CASGQAAPSPLHF. The CDR3 DNA sequence: TGTGCCAGCGGACAGGCGGCTCCCTCACCCCTCCACTTT.

Only a few counts were recorded for this clone. This chain joins TRBV11-2 and TRBJ1-4; a weak D match, TRBD1 (5 bases). V lost 5 bases, J lost 0 bases, and 13 bases lay in between. The CDR3 length is 16 residues. The germline V gene has CDR1 SGHAT and CDR2 FQNNGV. The CDR3 nucleotides are TGTGCCAGCAGCGGGGCGCCCTCCCCAACTAATGAAAAACTGTTTTTT. This encodes CASSGAPSPTNEKLFF.

This clone was detected only once. The chain's CDR3 is CASSFFTQTGGDGYTF. CDR3 sequence (DNA): TGCGCCAGCAGCTTCTTTACTCAAACAGGGGGAGACGGCTACACCTTC. This chain uses TRBV5-1 with TRBJ1-2; 8 bases align to TRBD1. In germline, CDR1 is SGHRS, CDR2 YFSETQ. This CDR3 has 16 residues. V shed 2 bases and J 8 bases; nucleotides not matched to a gene: 14.

This clone occurred once. The rearrangement links TRBV19 to TRBJ2-3, with D possibly matching TRBD2 (5 bases). The CDR3 spans 15 residues. V was cut by 3 bases and J by 3 bases, with 13 bases left in between. Germline V CDR1 and CDR2: LNHDA, SQIVND (reference sequence). CDR3 amino acids: CASSMSLEGTDTQYF. The CDR3 DNA sequence: TGTGCCAGTAGTATGAGCCTCGAGGGTACAGATACGCAGTATTTT.

This chain joins TRBV7-2 and TRBJ1-1, with 8 bases identical to TRBD1. After removal of 2 bases from V and 5 bases from J, the junction contained 4 bases not matched to a gene. This CDR3 has 14 amino acids. CDR1 is SGHTA, CDR2 FQGNSA, per germline. CDR3 sequence reads: CASSLFRGRTEAFF. The CDR3 DNA follows: TGTGCCAGCAGCTTATTCAGGGGGCGGACTGAAGCTTTCTTT.

The gene calls are TRBV7-2 and TRBJ1-6; TRBD1 might be the D (5 bases). In germline, CDR1 is SGHTA, CDR2 FQGNSA. This CDR3 comprises 17 residues. V lost 1 base to trimming and J lost 2 bases, with 12 bases between them. The CDR3: CASSLGAGNPYNSPLHF. The CDR3 nucleotides read TGTGCCAGCAGCTTAGGGGCAGGGAACCCCTATAATTCACCCCTCCACTTT.

This chain connects TRBV7-9 to TRBJ1-2; unclear D gene. CDR1 SEHNR and CDR2 FQNEAQ come from the germline V gene (reference sequence). Trimming removed 5 bases at V and 9 bases at J, with 16 bases between. The CDR3 extends over 13 amino acids. CDR3: CASSAGEGRSYTF. The CDR3 nucleotides read TGTGCCAGCAGCGCCGGGGAAGGGCGTAGCTACACCTTC.

The chain employs TRBV4-1 and TRBJ2-7, with D uncertain. Trimming took off 0 bases at V and 4 bases at J, with 7 bases between the two ends. From germline, CDR1 is MGHRA and CDR2 YSYEKL. CDR3 length equals 13 residues. The DNA of the CDR3 is TGCGCCAGCAGCCAAGATTGGGCGTACGAGCAGTACTTC. Translating it yields CASSQDWAYEQYF.

This rearrangement joins TRBV12-3 or TRBV12-4 to TRBJ1-6; TRBD1 agrees at 7 bases. This CDR3 is built from 13 residues. With V trimmed by 6 bases and J by 9 bases, 5 bases remained unmatched. CDR3 sequence reads: CASSPRDSSPLHF. The CDR3, as DNA: TGTGCCAGCAGCCCACGGGACAGTTCACCCCTCCACTTT.